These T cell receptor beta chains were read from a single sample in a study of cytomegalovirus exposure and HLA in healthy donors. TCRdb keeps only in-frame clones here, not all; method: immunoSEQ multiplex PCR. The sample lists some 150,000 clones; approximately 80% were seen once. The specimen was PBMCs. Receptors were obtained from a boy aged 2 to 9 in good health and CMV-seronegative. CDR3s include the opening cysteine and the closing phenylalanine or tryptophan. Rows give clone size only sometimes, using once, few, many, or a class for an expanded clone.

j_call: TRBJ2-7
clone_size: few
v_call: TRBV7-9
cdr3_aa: CASTKTGPYEQYF

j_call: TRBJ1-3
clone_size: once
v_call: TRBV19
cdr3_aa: CASSILFRPGAGNTIYF

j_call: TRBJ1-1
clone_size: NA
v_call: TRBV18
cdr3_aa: CASSQGSRTEAFF

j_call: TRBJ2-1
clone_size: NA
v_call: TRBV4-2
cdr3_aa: CASSYSSGSIDEQFF

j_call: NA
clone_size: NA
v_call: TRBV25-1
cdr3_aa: CASSGFGGRDRGNEQYF

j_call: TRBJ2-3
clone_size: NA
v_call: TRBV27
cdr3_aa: CASSSDRATDTQYF

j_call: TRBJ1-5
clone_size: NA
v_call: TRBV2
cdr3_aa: CASPNVIQGAGQPQHF

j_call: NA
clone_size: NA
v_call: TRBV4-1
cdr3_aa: CASSHPSSQGYEQYF

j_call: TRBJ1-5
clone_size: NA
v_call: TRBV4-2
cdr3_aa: CASSQDWGGLPNQPQHF

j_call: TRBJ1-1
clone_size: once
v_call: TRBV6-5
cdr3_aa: CASSAGTGGTEAFF

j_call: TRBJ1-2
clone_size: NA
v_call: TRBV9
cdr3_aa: CASGTGVHGYTF

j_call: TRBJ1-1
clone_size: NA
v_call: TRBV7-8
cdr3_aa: CASSLSRTGVTEAFF

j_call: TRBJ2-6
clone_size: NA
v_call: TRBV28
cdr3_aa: CASSRTLSGANVLTF

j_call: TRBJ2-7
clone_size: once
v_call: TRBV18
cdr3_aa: CASSSTGSTGLGTIYDIAQYF

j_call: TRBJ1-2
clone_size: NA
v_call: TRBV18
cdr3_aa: CASSPQGANYGYTF

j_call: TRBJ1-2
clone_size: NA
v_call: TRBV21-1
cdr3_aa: CASSPPPGGNYGYTF

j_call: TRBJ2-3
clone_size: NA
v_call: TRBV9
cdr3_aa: CASSPRAGGTDTQYF

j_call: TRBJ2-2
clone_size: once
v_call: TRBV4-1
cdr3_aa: CASSLPDTGELFF

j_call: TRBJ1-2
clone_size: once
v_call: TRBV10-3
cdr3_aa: CAIRQGEMVRINYGYTF

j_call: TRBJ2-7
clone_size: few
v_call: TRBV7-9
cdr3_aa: CASSPRSSYEQYF

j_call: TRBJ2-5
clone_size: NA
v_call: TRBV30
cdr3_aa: CAWSAPIPGRIGRETQYF

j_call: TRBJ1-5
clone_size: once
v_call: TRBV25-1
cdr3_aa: CASREGNQPQHF

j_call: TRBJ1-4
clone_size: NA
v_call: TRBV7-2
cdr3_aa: CASSPGVFGRPTNEKLFF

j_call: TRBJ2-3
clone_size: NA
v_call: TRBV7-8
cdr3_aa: CASSLGTSGGPGTQYF

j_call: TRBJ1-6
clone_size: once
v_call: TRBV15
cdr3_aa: CATSSTPRPRSPLHF

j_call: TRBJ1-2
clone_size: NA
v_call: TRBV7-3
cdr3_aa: CASSPTGIGYGYTF

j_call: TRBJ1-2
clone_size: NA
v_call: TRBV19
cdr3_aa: CASSTGTASPYGYTF

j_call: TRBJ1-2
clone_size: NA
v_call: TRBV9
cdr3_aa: CASSVGGDSPAFGYGYTF

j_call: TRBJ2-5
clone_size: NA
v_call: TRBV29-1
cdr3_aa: CSAAGTGGETQYF

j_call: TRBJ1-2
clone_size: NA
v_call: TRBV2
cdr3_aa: CASRGAAGYTF

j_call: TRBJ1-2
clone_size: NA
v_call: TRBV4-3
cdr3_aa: CASSLVGRTPHGYTF

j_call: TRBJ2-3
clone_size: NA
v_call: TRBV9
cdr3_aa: CASSVGLAGGAQADTQYF

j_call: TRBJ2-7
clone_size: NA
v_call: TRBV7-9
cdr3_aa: CASSPPPGYEQYF

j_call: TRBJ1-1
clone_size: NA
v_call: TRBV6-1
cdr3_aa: CASWIGALNTEAFF

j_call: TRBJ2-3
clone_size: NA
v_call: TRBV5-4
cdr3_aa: CASSFGAGGLISWEDTQYF

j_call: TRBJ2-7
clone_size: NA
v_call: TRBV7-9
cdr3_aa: CASFAGTGGYYEQYF

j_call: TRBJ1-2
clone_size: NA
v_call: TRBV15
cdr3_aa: CATSRVLEDFNYGYTF

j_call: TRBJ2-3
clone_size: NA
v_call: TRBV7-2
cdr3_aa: CASSSRGVLAGNTDTQYF

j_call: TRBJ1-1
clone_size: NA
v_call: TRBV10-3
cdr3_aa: CAISKGGKNTEAFF

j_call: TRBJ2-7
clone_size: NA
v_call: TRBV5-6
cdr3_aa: CASSLGTGGRSEQYF

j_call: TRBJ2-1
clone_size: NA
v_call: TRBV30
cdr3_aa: CAWNRLNPGQVDNEQFF

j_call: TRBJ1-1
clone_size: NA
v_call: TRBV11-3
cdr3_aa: CASSPGQGFGTEAFF

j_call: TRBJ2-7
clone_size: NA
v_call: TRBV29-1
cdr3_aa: CSVEEGTYSYEQYF

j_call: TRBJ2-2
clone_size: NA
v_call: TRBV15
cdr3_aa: CATSSGGLGRVNTGELFF

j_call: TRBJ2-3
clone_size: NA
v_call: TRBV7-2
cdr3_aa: CASKLAGVADTQYF

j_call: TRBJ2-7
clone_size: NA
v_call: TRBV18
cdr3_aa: CASSPLDRGSSYF

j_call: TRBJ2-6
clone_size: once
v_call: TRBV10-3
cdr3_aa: CAIRTDRVVNVLTF

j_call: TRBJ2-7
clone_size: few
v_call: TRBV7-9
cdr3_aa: CASSTETGASSYEQYF

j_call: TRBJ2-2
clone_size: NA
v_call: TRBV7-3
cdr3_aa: CASSFDRGAGELFF

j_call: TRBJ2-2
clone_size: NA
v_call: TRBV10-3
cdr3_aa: CAISETASGNAGELFF

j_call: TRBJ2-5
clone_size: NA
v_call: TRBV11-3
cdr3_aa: CASSPQGSGEETQYF

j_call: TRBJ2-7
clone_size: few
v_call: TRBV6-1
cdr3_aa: CASSLPGHKTYEQYF

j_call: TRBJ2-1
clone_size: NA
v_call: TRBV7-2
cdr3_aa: CASSLVTSGTSYNEQFF

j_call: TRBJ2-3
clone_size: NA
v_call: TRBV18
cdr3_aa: CASSTRGANTDTQYF

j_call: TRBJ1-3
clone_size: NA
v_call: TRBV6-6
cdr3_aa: CASSYVTGGNTIYF

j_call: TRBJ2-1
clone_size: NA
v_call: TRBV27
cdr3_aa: CASSRTGAYNEQFF

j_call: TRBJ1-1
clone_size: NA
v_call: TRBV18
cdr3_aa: CASSPVPGQGLNTEAFF

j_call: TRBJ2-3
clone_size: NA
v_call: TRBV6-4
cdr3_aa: CASSPEAGGRTDTQYF

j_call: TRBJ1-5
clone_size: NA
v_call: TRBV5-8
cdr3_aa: CASSRYRDRGIKPQHF

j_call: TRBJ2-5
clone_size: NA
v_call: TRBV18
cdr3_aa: CASSPGTSGGVVKTQYF